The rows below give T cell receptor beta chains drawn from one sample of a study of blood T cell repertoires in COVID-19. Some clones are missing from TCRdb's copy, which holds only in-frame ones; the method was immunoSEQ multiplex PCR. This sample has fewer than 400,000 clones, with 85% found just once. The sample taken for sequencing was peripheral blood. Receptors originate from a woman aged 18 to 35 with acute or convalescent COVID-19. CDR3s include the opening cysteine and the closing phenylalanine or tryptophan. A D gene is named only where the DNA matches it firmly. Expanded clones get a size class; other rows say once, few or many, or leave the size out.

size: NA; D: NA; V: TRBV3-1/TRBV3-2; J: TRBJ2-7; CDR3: CASSHLTDRTGYEQYF; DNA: TGTGCCAGCAGCCATCTCACTGATAGAACAGGCTACGAGCAGTACTTC
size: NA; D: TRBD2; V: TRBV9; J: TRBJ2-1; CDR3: CASSSPTSVSSYNEQFF; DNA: TGTGCCAGCAGCAGCCCTACTAGCGTGAGCTCCTACAATGAGCAGTTCTTC
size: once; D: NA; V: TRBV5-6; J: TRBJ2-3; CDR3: CASSSRDTQYF; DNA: TGTGCCAGCAGCTCTCGAGATACGCAGTATTTT
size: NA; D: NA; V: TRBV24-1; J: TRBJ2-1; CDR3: CATSDRGGSSYNEQFF; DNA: TGTGCCACCAGTGATAGGGGCGGAAGCTCCTACAATGAGCAGTTCTTC
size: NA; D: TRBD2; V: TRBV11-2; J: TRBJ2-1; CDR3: CASSQDMPGGYNEQFF; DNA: TGTGCCAGCAGCCAGGACATGCCCGGGGGGTACAATGAGCAGTTCTTC
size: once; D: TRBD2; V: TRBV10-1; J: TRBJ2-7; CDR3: CASSQLAGENEQYF; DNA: TGCGCCAGCAGCCAACTAGCGGGAGAGAACGAGCAGTACTTC
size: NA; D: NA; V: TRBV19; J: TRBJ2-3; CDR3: CASSTRETGTDTQYF; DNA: TGTGCCAGTAGTACTAGGGAGACGGGCACAGATACGCAGTATTTT
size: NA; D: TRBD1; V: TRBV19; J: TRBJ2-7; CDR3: CASSLTGTGYYEQYF; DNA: TGTGCCAGTAGTCTGACTGGGACAGGGTACTACGAGCAGTACTTC
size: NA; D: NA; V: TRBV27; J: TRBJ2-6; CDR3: CASSLRRGQWSSGANVLTF; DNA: TGTGCCAGCAGTTTAAGGAGGGGGCAATGGAGCTCTGGGGCCAACGTCCTGACTTTC
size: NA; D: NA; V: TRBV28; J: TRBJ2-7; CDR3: CASSQGGVSYEQYF; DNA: TGTGCCAGCAGTCAAGGGGGGGTCTCCTACGAGCAGTACTTC
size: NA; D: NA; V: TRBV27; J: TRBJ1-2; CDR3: CASSLGPNYGYTF; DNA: TGTGCCAGCAGCCTAGGCCCTAACTATGGCTACACCTTC
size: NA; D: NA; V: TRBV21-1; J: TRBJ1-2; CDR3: CASNPGQDHNYGYTF; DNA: TGTGCCAGCAATCCGGGACAGGACCATAACTATGGCTACACCTTC
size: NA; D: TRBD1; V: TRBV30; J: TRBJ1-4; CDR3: CAWSVGQGGRKLFF; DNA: TGTGCCTGGAGTGTAGGACAGGGCGGCAGAAAACTGTTTTTT
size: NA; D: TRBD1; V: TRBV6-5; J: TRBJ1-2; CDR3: CASSYSGQVYGYTF; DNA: TGTGCCAGCAGTTACTCCGGACAGGTTTATGGCTACACCTTC
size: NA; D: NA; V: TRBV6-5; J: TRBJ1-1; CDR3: CASIPRQLNTEAFF; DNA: TGTGCCAGCATACCACGACAGTTGAACACTGAAGCTTTCTTT
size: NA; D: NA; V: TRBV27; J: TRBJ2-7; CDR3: CASSSGALSYEQYF; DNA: TGTGCCAGCAGTTCAGGGGCCCTCTCCTACGAGCAGTACTTC
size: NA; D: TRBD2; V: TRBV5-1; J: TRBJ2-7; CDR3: CASSLVQWASGVSYEQYF; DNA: TGCGCCAGCAGCTTGGTGCAATGGGCTAGCGGGGTCTCCTACGAGCAGTACTTC
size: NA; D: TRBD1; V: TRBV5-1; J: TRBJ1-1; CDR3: CASGQGLTTEAFF; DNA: TGCGCCAGCGGACAGGGTTTGACGACTGAAGCTTTCTTT
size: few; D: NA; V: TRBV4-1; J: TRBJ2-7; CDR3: CASSQEGVSYEQYF; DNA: TGCGCCAGCAGCCAAGAAGGGGTCTCCTACGAGCAGTACTTC
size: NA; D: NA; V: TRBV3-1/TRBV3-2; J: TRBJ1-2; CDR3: CASRPQGYYGYTF; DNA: TGTGCCAGCAGGCCTCAGGGTTACTATGGCTACACCTTC
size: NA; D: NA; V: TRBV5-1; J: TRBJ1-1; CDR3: CASSFLGTGTEAFF; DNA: TGCGCCAGCAGCTTTCTAGGTACTGGCACTGAAGCTTTCTTT
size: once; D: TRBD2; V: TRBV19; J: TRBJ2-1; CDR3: CASSGGLAGYNEQFF; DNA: TGTGCCAGTAGTGGGGGACTAGCGGGATACAATGAGCAGTTCTTC
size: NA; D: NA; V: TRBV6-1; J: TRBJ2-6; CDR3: CASSERGGANVLTF; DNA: TGTGCCAGCAGTGAACGAGGTGGGGCCAACGTCCTGACTTTC
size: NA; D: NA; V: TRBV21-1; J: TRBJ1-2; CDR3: CASSNNRVIDGYTF; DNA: TGTGCCAGCAGCAATAACAGGGTCATTGATGGCTACACCTTC
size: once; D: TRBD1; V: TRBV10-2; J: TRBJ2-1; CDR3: CASSEDRENEQFF; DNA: TGCGCCAGCAGTGAGGACAGGGAAAATGAGCAGTTCTTC
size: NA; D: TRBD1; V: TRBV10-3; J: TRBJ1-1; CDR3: CAISESVGGQRTEAFF; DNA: TGTGCCATCAGTGAGTCAGTGGGGGGACAGAGGACTGAAGCTTTCTTT
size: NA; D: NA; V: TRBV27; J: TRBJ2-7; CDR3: CASSDSRGSYEQYF; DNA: TGTGCCAGCAGCGATTCCAGGGGATCCTACGAGCAGTACTTC
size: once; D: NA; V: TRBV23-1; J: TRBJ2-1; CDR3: CASTRQEKYNEQFF; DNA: TGCGCCAGCACTCGACAGGAAAAATACAATGAGCAGTTCTTC
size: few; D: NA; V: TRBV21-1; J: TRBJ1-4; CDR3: CASSVGDRPEKLFF; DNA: TGTGCCAGCAGTGTAGGGGACAGACCAGAAAAACTGTTTTTT
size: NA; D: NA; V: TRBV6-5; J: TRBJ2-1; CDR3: CASGSGYNEQFF; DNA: TGTGCCAGTGGCTCTGGCTACAATGAGCAGTTCTTC
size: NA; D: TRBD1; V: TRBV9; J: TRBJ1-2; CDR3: CASSSRGGRTESYGYTF; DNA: TGTGCCAGCAGCTCCCGAGGGGGCCGAACAGAGAGCTATGGCTACACCTTC
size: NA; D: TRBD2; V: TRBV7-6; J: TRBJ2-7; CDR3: CASSLGLAGEQYF; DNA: TGTGCCAGCAGCTTAGGGCTAGCGGGGGAGCAGTACTTC
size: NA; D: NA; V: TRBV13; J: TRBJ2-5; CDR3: CASSLEGRGETQYF; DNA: TGTGCCAGCAGCTTAGAGGGGCGCGGAGAGACCCAGTACTTC
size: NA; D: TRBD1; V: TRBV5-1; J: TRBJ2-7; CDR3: CASSQTGTEIYEQYF; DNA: TGCGCCAGCAGCCAAACCGGGACAGAGATCTACGAGCAGTACTTC
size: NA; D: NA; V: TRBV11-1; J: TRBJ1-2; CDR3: CASSPGPVANYGYTF; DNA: TGTGCCAGCAGCCCTGGGCCCGTGGCTAACTATGGCTACACCTTC
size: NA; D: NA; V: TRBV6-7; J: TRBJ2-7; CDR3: CASSYYPGPFLSEQYF; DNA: TGTGCCAGCAGTTACTACCCGGGTCCTTTCCTATCTGAGCAGTACTTC
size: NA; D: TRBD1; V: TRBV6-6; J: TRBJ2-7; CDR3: CASSQTGGYEQYF; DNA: TGTGCCAGCAGCCAGACAGGGGGGTACGAGCAGTACTTC
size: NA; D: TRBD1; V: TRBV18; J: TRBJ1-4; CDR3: CASLPDRGVVKLFF; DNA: TGTGCCAGCTTACCAGACAGGGGAGTCGTAAAACTGTTTTTT
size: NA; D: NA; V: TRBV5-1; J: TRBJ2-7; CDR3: CASSSLPAGEQYF; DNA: TGCGCCAGCAGCTCACTACCCGCGGGCGAGCAGTACTTC
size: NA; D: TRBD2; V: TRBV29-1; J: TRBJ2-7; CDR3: CSVRQGGTYEQYF; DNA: TGCAGCGTTCGCCAGGGAGGGACCTACGAGCAGTACTTC
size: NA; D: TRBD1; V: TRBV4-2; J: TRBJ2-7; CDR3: CASSHFSGQGSYEQYF; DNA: TGTGCCAGCAGCCACTTTTCTGGACAGGGGTCCTACGAGCAGTACTTC
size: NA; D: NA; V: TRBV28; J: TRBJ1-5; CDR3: CASSLVKRAVSNQPQHF; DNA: TGTGCCAGCAGTTTAGTGAAGAGGGCAGTGAGCAATCAGCCCCAGCATTTT
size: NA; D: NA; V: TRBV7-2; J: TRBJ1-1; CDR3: CASSIQGEGTEAFF; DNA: TGTGCCAGCAGCATACAGGGAGAGGGGACTGAAGCTTTCTTT
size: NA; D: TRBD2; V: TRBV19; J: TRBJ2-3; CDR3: CASSISGGRDTQYF; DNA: TGTGCCAGTAGTATATCGGGGGGGAGGGATACGCAGTATTTT
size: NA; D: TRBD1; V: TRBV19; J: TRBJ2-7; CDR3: CASSAGTGAYEQYF; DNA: TGTGCCAGTAGTGCAGGGACAGGGGCTTACGAGCAGTACTTC
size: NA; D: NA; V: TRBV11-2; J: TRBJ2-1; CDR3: CASRIRGAEGEQFF; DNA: TGTGCCAGCAGGATCAGGGGGGCCGAGGGGGAGCAGTTCTTC
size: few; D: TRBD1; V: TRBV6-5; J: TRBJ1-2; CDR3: CASSAQGTGVYGYTF; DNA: TGTGCCAGCTCCGCCCAGGGGACAGGGGTATATGGCTACACCTTC
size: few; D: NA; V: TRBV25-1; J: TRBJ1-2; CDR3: CASSGSGGYTF; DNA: TGTGCCAGCAGTGGGAGTGGTGGCTACACCTTC
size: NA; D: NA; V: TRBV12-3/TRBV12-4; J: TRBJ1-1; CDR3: CASSLTGDEAFF; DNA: TGTGCCAGCAGTTTAACGGGAGATGAAGCTTTCTTT
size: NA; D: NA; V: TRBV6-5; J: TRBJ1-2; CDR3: CASSKRDTSYGYTF; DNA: TGTGCCAGCAGTAAAAGGGACACCAGCTATGGCTACACCTTC
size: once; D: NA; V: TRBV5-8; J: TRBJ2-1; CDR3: CASSLAERMSSYNEQFF; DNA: TGTGCCAGCAGCTTGGCTGAGCGGATGAGCTCCTACAATGAGCAGTTCTTC
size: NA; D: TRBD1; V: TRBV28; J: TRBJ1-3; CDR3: CASSSGTAFGNTIYF; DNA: TGTGCCAGCAGTTCCGGGACAGCGTTTGGAAACACCATATATTTT